This T cell receptor (beta chain) emerged from a study of blood T cell repertoires in COVID-19. Study-level background: Whether acute or convalescent, the COVID-19 samples came from the United States, Italy and Spain. PBMCs, B-cell-depleted T cells, or T cells were the source of the cDNA or gDNA that made up the material.

Authors' processing steps: Amplification from reference gene primers served as the basis for estimated nucleated cell counts. Sequenced by immunoSEQ multiplex PCR; TCRdb stores in-frame clones only, minus some. The V and J calls and the clone size are those of that table, but D and trimming were determined from the DNA. Of about 50,000 clones in the sample, roughly 90% were seen once. Specimen: peripheral blood. The TCR sequence derives from a human donor in a cohort sampled during active COVID-19.

The CDR3 sequence is CASSGQGISYTF. The CDR3 DNA is TGTGCCAGCAGTGGGCAGGGAATTAGCTACACCTTC. This rearrangement joins TRBV25-1 to TRBJ1-2, with D tentatively TRBD1 (5 bases). The germline V gene has CDR1 MGHDK and CDR2 SYGVNS. The CDR3 has 12 amino acids. Trimming stripped 4 bases from V and 9 bases from J, with 12 bases between.